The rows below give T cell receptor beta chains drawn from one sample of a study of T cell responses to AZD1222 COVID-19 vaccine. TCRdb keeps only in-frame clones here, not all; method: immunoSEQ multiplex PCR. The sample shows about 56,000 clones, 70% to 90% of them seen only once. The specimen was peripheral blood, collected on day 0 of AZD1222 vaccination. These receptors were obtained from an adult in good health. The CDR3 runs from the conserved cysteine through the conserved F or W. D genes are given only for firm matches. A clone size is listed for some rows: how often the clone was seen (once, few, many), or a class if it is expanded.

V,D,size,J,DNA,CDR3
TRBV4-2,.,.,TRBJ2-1,TGTGCCAGCAGCCAATATGGAGGGGTTGAGCAGTTCTTC,CASSQYGGVEQFF
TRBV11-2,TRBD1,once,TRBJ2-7,TGTGCCAGCAGCCTAGACAGGGAAAGTGGCTACGAGCAGTACTTC,CASSLDRESGYEQYF
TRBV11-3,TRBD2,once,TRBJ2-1,TGTGCCAGCAGCTTACTAGGGGCGGGGGGTTCTGAGCAGTTCTTC,CASSLLGAGGSEQFF
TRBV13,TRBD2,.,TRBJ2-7,TGTGCCAGCAGCTATAGACTAGCGGGGGGGGCTCTACAGACCTACGAGCAGTACTTC,CASSYRLAGGALQTYEQYF
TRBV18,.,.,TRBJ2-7,TGTGCCAGCTCCCCGGCGGACGTGGGCGAGCAGTACTTC,CASSPADVGEQYF
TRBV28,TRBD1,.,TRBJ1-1,TGTGCCAGCAGTCTCTTCGACAGGGGAATTGAAGCTTTCTTT,CASSLFDRGIEAFF
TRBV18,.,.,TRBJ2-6,TGTGCCAGCTCACCAGCAGGGTCAGGGGCCAACGTCCTGACTTTC,CASSPAGSGANVLTF
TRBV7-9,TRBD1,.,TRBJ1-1,TGTGCCACCGCCGGGACAGGGGCGAACACTGAAGCTTTCTTT,CATAGTGANTEAFF
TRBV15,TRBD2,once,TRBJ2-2,TGTGCCACCAGCAGAGATCGCGGGGGGGCAACCGGGGAGCTGTTTTTT,CATSRDRGGATGELFF
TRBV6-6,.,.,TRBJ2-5,TGTGCCAGCAGTTACACTAAAGAGACCCAGTACTTC,CASSYTKETQYF
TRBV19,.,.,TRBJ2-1,TGTGCCAGTAGCCCTAGATTCGGTGAGCAGTTCTTC,CASSPRFGEQFF
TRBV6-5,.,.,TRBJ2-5,TGTGCCAGTTCCAGGGGCAACGCGGCACAAGAGACCCAGTACTTC,CASSRGNAAQETQYF
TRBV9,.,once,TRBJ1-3,TGTGCCAGCAGCTATCCCGGAAACACCATATATTTT,CASSYPGNTIYF
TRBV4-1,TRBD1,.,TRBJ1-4,TGCGCCAGCAGCCAACCAGACAGGGTCAATGAAAAACTGTTTTTT,CASSQPDRVNEKLFF
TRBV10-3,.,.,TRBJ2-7,TGTGCCAGTCGGGAGAGGGATTTCTACGAGCAGTACTTC,CASRERDFYEQYF
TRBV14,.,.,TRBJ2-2,TGTGCCAGCAGCACCAGGGCAGTGGAGGCAAGGGAGCTGTTTTTT,CASSTRAVEARELFF
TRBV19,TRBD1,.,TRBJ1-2,TGTGCCAGTAGCACTGTCTTACAGGGGGCCGGTGGCTACACCTTC,CASSTVLQGAGGYTF
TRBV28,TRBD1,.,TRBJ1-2,TGTGCCAGCAGTTCCCTCAGGGGGATTACTGGCTACACCTTC,CASSSLRGITGYTF
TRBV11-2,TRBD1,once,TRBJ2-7,TGTGCCAGCAGCTCAGGACAGGTGCGAACCTACGAGCAGTACTTC,CASSSGQVRTYEQYF
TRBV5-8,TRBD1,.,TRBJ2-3,TGTGCCAGCAGCCGTCGGGACAGGGTGACAGATACGCAGTATTTT,CASSRRDRVTDTQYF
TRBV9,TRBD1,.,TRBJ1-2,TGTGCCAGCAGCGATTTAGACAGGGGGCGGTCGGAATATGGCTACACCTTC,CASSDLDRGRSEYGYTF
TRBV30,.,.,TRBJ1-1,TGTGCCTGGATACAGGGACCAAACACTGAAGCTTTCTTT,CAWIQGPNTEAFF
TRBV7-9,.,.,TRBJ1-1,TGTGCCAGCAGCGGATGGGAGACTGAAGCTTTCTTT,CASSGWETEAFF